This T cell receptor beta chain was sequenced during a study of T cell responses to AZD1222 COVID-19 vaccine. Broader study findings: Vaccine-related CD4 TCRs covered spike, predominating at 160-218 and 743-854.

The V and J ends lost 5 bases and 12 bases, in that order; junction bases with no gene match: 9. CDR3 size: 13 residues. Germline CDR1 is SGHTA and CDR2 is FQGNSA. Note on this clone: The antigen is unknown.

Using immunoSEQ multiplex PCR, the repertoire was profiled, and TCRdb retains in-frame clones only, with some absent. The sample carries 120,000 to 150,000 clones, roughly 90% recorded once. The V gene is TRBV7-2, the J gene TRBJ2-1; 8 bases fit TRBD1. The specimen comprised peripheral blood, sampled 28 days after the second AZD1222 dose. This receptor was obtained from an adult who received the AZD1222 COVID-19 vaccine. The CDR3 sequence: CASSAKTGDAQFF. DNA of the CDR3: TGTGCCAGCAGCGCCAAGACAGGGGACGCGCAGTTCTTC.